The clone carrying this TCR beta chain was observed a few times. Other nucleotide sequences from this sample produce the same CDR3. This record belongs to a study of blood T cell repertoires in COVID-19. This CDR3 is built from 15 residues. Germline-derived CDR1 and CDR2 are MDHEN and SYDVKM. V lost 7 bases and J 4 bases, leaving 17 bases between the germline ends. TCRdb's copy holds only in-frame clones and misses some; the assay was immunoSEQ multiplex PCR. Among 310,000 or so clones, about nine tenths were seen once, and the ten largest hold over 2%. The gene calls are TRBV28 and TRBJ1-5; D might be TRBD1 (6 bases). The clonotype originates from a woman aged 45 to 65 who had recovered from COVID-19. Source material: peripheral blood. CDR3 in amino acids: CASTLRGGGNQPQHF. The CDR3 bases are TGTGCCAGCACCCTAAGGGGGGGTGGGAATCAGCCCCAGCATTTT.